This TCR beta chain was obtained from a study of identical twins. General study results and limits: Zero-insertion analyses might be partly confounded by invariant T cells like MAIT and iNKT.

This CDR3 comprises 15 residues. The germline V gene has CDR1 MNHNS and CDR2 SASEGT. Trimming stripped 1 base from V and 4 bases from J, with 13 bases between. Turning to this clonotype: Its target is not known.

Each CDR3 protein is one row after TCRdb ran MiXCR on the 5' RACE reads. The sample yields 1.5 million to 2 million distinct CDR3 sequences, under 35% seen once. The sequence was obtained from a newborn girl in good health. Source material: cord blood. The chain employs TRBV6-1 and TRBJ1-2; no reliable D call. The CDR3 sequence is CASSEVGEYLYGYTF. DNA of the CDR3: TGTGCCAGCAGTGAAGTGGGCGAGTACCTCTATGGCTACACCTTC.